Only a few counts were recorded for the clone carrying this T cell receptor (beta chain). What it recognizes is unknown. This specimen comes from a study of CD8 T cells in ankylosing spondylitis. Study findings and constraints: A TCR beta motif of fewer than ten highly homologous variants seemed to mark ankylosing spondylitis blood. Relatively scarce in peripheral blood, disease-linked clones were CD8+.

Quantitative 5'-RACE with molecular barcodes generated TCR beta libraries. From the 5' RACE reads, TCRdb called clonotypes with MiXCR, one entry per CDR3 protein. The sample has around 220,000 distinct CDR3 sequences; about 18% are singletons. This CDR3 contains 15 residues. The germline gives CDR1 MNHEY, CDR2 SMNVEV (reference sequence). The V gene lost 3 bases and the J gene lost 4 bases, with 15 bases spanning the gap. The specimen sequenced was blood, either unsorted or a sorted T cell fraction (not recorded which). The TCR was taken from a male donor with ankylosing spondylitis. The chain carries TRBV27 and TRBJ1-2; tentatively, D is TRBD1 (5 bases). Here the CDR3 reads CASSFGPTGGYGYTF. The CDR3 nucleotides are TGTGCCAGCAGTTTCGGTCCCACAGGCGGCTATGGCTACACCTTC.